This T cell receptor (beta chain) was recorded in a study of CD8 T cells in Susac syndrome. The study, taken as a whole, reports: A relatively small number of individuals underwent TCR sequencing and HLA analysis.

Reverse transcription of roughly 0.5 to 1 ug RNA was performed with random hexamers. TCRdb re-called the immunoSEQ multiplex PCR reads with MiXCR, one entry per CDR3 protein. The data contain 330,000 or so distinct CDR3 sequences, about 91% of them seen just once; the ten biggest clones take up around 0.18%. Each multiple sclerosis control was a treatment-naive patient with relapsing-remitting disease that was either stable or active. The CD8+ and CD4+ T cells were isolated magnetically using a negative isolation approach, whereas the TEMRA cells were enriched by FACS. Germline V lookup: CDR1 LGHNA, CDR2 YSLEER. V shed 2 bases and J shed 0 bases, with 18 bases lying between them. The CDR3 is made up of 18 amino acids. In regard to this clonotype: Its target is unknown.

The receptor's source is a human donor with multiple sclerosis. The V gene is TRBV4-3, the J gene TRBJ2-3, with D unclear. Sequenced sample: CD8+ T cells from PBMCs. CDR3 in amino acids: CASSQLPVAQTSTDTQYF. The CDR3 DNA reads TGCGCCAGCAGCCAACTACCCGTGGCCCAAACTAGCACAGATACGCAGTATTTT.